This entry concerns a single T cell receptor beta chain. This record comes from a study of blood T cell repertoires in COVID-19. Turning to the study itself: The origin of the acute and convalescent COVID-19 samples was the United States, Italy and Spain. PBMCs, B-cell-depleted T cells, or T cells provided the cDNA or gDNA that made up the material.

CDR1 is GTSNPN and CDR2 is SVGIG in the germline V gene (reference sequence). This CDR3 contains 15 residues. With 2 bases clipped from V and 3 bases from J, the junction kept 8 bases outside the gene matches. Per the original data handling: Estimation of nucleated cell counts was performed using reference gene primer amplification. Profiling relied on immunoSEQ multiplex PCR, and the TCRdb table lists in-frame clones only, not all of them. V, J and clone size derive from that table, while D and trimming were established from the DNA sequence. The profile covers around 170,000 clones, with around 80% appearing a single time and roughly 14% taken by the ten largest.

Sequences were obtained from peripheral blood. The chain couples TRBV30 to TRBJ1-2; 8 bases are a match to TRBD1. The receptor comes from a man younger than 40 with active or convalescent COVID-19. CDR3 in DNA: TGTGCCTGGAGTCCTCGACAGGGGCTACACTATGGCTACACCTTC. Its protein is CAWSPRQGLHYGYTF.